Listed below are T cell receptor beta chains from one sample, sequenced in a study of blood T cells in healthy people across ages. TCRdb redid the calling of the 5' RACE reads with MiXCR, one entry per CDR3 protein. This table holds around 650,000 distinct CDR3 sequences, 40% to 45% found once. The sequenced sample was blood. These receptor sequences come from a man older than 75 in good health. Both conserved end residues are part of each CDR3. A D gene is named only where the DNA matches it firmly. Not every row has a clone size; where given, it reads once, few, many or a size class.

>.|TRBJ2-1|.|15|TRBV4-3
TGCGCCAGCAGCCAAGTCATTTCAGCGAGGGAGACCCAGTTCTTC
CASSQVISARETQFF
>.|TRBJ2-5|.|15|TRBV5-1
TGCGCCAGCAGCTCTGGGACGGCGATCAGGGAGACCCAGTACTTC
CASSSGTAIRETQYF
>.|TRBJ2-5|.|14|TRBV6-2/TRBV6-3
TGTGCCAGCAGTTTGTCAGGGGCAACAGAGACCCAGTACTTC
CASSLSGATETQYF
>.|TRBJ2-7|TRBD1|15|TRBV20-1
TGCAGTGCTAGAGAGGGAACAGGGGGAACCTACGAGCAGTACTTC
CSAREGTGGTYEQYF
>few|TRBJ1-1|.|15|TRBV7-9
TGTGCCAGCAGCGCCCAAAGTACGGCGAACACTGAGGCTTTCTTT
CASSAQSTANTEAFF
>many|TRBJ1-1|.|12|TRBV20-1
TGCAGTGCTAGAGATTGGGTAACTGAAGCTTTCTTT
CSARDWVTEAFF
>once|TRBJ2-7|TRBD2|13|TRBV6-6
TGTGCCATTCGGCCGGGACTAATAAACGAGCAGTACTTC
CAIRPGLINEQYF
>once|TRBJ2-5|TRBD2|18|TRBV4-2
TGTGCCAGCAGCCAAAAAGTTTTAGCGGGAAGGCTACAAGAGACCCAGTACTTC
CASSQKVLAGRLQETQYF
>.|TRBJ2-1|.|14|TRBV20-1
TGCAGTGCTAGAGTGGGAGATGACTTAAATGAGCAGTTCTTC
CSARVGDDLNEQFF
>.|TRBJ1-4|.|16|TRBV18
TGTGCCAGCTCACCACGAAGAGGGGAGAGTAATGAAAAACTGTTTTTT
CASSPRRGESNEKLFF
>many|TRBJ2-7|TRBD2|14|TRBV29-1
TGCAGCGCCCGACCCGGGCTAGCGGGAGGCGAGCAGTACTTC
CSARPGLAGGEQYF
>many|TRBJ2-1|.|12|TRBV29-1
TGCAGCGTTGCCTTGGGGTCCGGTGAGCAGTTCTTC
CSVALGSGEQFF
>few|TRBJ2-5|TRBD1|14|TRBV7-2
TGTGCCAGCAGCGCACAGACAGGGGCGGAGACCCAGTACTTC
CASSAQTGAETQYF
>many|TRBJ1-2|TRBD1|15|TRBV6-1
TGTGCCAGCAGTGAAGCGGCCAGGGGGCTGTATGGCTACACCTTC
CASSEAARGLYGYTF
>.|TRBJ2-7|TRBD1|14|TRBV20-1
TGCAGTGCTAGAACCGGGGACAGTTTCTACGAGCAGTACTTC
CSARTGDSFYEQYF
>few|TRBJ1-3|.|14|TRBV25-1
TGTGCCAGCAGTGAGCAGGGAATCGGAAACACCATATATTTT
CASSEQGIGNTIYF
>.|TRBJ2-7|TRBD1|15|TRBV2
TGTGCCAGCAGTGAAGCGCGTACAGGGGGCTACGAGCAGTACTTC
CASSEARTGGYEQYF
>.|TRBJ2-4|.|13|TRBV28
TGTGCCAGCAGGGGCGGGGCGCAAAACATTCAGTACTTC
CASRGGAQNIQYF
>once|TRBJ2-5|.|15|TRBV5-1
TGCGCCAGCAGCCTGTCGCAGGGTCGATACGGGACCCAGTACTTC
CASSLSQGRYGTQYF
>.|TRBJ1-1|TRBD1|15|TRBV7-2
TGTGCCAGCAGCTTAGCGCGGGACAGGGGGTTTGGAGCTTTCTTT
CASSLARDRGFGAFF
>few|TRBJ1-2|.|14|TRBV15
TGTGCCACCAGCAGAGAGGGAGGGGCCTATGGCTACACCTTC
CATSREGGAYGYTF
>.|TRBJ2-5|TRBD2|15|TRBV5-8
TGTGCCAGCAGCTTGGCCGGACTAGCGGGCAATGAGCAGTACTTC
CASSLAGLAGNEQYF
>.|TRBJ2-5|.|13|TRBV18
TGTGCCAGCTCACCACGAACCACGGAGACCCAGTACTTC
CASSPRTTETQYF
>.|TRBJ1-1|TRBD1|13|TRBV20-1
TGCAGTGCCCCCCGGGACAGGGGCGCTGAAGCTTTCTTT
CSAPRDRGAEAFF
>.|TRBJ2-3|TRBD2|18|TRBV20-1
TGCAGTGCCGTCCCCCCGGCCGGACTAGCGGGAGTCGTAGATACGCAGTATTTT
CSAVPPAGLAGVVDTQYF
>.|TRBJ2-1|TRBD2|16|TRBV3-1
TGTGCCAGCAGCCAAGGGGTGGCGGGAGTCTTTAGGGTGCAGTTCTTC
CASSQGVAGVFRVQFF
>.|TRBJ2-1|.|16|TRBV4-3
TGCGCCAGCAGCCAAGAGAGGACGGCGACCTACAATGAGCAGTTCTTC
CASSQERTATYNEQFF
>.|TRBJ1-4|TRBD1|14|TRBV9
TGTGCCAGCGGCACGGACAGGCGTAATGAAAAACTGTTTTTT
CASGTDRRNEKLFF
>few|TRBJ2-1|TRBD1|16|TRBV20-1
TGCAGTGCGGAGAGACAGGGGGCAGATTTGTACAATGAGCAGTTCTTC
CSAERQGADLYNEQFF
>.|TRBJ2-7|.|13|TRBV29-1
TGCAGCGTTGACTTGGGGCCCCGGAACGAGCAGTACTTC
CSVDLGPRNEQYF
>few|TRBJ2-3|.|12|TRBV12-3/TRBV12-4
TGTGCCAGCAGACTCCCCACAGATACGCAGTATTTT
CASRLPTDTQYF
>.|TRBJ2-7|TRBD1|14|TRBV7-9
TGTGCCAGCAGCTCCGACAGGGGGGATTACGAGCAGTACTTC
CASSSDRGDYEQYF
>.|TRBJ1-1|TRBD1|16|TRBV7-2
TGTGCCAGCAGCTTAGCGGCCAGGGGGAGAGGCACTGAAGCTTTCTTT
CASSLAARGRGTEAFF
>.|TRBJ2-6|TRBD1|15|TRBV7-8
TGTGCCAGCCGACAGGGCAATGACGGGGCCAACGTCCTGACTTTC
CASRQGNDGANVLTF
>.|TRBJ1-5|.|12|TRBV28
TGTGCCAGCAGCCCCCCTGGATGGACCCAGCATTTT
CASSPPGWTQHF
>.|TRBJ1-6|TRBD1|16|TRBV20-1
TGCAGTGCTGGAGATCCCCTGGCAGGGGGTGGCTCACCCCTCCACTTT
CSAGDPLAGGGSPLHF
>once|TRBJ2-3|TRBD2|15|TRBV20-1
TGCAGTGCTCCCCGACTAGCGGGGTTCACAGATACGCAGTATTTT
CSAPRLAGFTDTQYF
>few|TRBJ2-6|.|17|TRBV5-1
TGCGCCAGCAGCTTGGCGGGGGCGAGCTCTGGGGCCAACGTCCTGACTTTC
CASSLAGASSGANVLTF
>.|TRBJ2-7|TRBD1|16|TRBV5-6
TGTGCCAGCAGGACCACGGGGACAGGTACCTACAATGAGCAGTACTTC
CASRTTGTGTYNEQYF
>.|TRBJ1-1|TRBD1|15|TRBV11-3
TGTGCCAGCAGCTCTCGGACAGGGGGAGAAACTGAAGCTTTCTTT
CASSSRTGGETEAFF
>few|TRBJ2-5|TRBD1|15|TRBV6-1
TGTGCCAGCAGTGGGACAGGGGGTCCCCAAGAGACCCAGTACTTC
CASSGTGGPQETQYF
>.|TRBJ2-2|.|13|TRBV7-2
TGTGCCAGCAGCCGCTTGTACGGCGGGGAGCTGTTTTTT
CASSRLYGGELFF
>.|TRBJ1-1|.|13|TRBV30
TGTGCCTGGAGCAAGACAGTGAACACTGAAGCTTTCTTT
CAWSKTVNTEAFF
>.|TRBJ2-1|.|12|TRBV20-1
TGCAGTGCCGCGGACTATGACAATGAGCAGTTCTTC
CSAADYDNEQFF